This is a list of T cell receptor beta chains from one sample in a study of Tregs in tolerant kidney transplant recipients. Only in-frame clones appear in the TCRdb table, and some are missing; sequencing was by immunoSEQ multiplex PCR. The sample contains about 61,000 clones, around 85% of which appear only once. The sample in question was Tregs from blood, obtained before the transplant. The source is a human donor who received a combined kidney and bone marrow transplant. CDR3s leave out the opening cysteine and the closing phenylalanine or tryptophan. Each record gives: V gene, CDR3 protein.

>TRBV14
ASSQMMDRAETQY
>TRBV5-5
ASSPGQSYEKLF
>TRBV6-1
ASSRPTGRGGYT
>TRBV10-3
ASGQGANQPQH
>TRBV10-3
AIRGQGNEQY
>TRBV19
ASRAGPTGDTQY
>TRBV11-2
ASRTIRGAGTEAF
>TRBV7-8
ASSLGLRPTDTQY
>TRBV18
ASSPTGRGAYGYT
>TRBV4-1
ASSPEFEKLF
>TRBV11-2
ASSFGQYSYNEQF
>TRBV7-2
ASSLFRDGEAF
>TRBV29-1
SVDAEGASEQY
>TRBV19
ASRQRTGGQPQH
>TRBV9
ASSVEPRGFQETQY
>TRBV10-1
ASSDDRGLQNTEAF
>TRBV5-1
ASSSGLEAGYT
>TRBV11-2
ASSSPGAEAF